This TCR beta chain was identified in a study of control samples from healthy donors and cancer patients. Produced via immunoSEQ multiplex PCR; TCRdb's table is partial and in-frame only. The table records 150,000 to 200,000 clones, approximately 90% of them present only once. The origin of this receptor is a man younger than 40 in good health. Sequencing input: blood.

The CDR3 DNA is TGTGCCAGCAGCTTAGGGGGATCGATCTCCTACGAGCAGTACTTC. This codes for CASSLGGSISYEQYF. The gene calls are TRBV11-2 and TRBJ2-7; no clear D. Germline CDR1 SGHAT, CDR2 FQNNGV. V lost 1 base and J lost 0, with 10 bases in between. CDR3 length: 15 amino acids.